The 17 T cell receptor beta chains below were found in one sample sequenced in a study of regulatory T cells in long-lasting Graves disease. Sample time point: persistent/refractory GD, antithyroid drugs over 5 years with positive TRAb. Generation of the TCR library employed RNA extracted from PBMCs. Both iRepertoire HTBI primers and Arm-PCR of CDR3 regions were used to build the TCR beta libraries. One entry per CDR3 protein, called by TCRdb with MiXCR from the multiplex PCR reads. The table records more than 650,000 distinct CDR3 sequences, 25% to 35% of them present only once. Sequenced material: peripheral blood mononuclear cells (PBMCs), taken when the disease was refractory, from a patient treated with antithyroid drugs. All receptors come from a female donor with Graves disease.

The CDR3 DNA reads as TGCAGTGCTAGACAGGGAACAAACTATGGCTACACCTTC. This sequence encodes CSARQGTNYGYTF. This chain links TRBV20-1 with TRBJ1-2; possible D gene TRBD1, 5 bases. The ends were cut back, 2 bases at V and 2 bases at J, with 9 bases in the middle. Germline CDR1 reads DFQATT; CDR2 reads SNEGSKA (reference sequence). CDR3 size: 13 residues.

The V and J genes are TRBV7-9 and TRBJ1-1; D is ambiguous. The CDR3 is 13 amino acids. V was pared by 2 bases and J by 5 bases, with 9 bases between. In germline, CDR1 is SEHNR, CDR2 FQNEAQ (reference sequence). The CDR3 loop reads CASSLSLGTEAFF. CDR3 sequence (DNA): TGTGCCAGCAGCTTAAGTCTGGGGACTGAAGCTTTCTTT.

This clonotype was detected only a few times. The chain uses TRBV12-3 or TRBV12-4 and TRBJ1-5; 7 nucleotides align to TRBD1. The CDR3 contains 17 residues. The ends lost 7 bases at V and 4 bases at J; junction bases unmatched: 16. CDR3: CASTPAGGTGVNQPQHF. The CDR3 coding sequence is TGTGCCAGCACCCCAGCGGGGGGTACAGGGGTGAATCAGCCCCAGCATTTT.

A few counts support this clonotype. The V call is TRBV3-1, the J call TRBJ1-6; 8 positions match TRBD1. This CDR3 contains 15 residues. Germline values: CDR1 LGHDT, CDR2 YNNKEL (reference sequence). J gave up 3 bases and V 4 bases, and 2 bases lay outside the gene matches. The CDR3 loop is CASSRGTGYNSPLHF. For the CDR3, the DNA is TGTGCCAGCAGCCGAGGGACAGGCTATAATTCACCCCTCCACTTT.

This clonotype was picked up a small number of times. The chain employs TRBV15 and TRBJ1-1; TRBD1 might be the D (6 bases). CDR1 is LNHNV and CDR2 is YYDKDF in the germline V gene (reference sequence). The V gene lost 0 bases and the J gene lost 3 bases, with 20 bases spanning the gap. The CDR3 totals 18 residues. CDR3 bases: TGTGCCACCAGCAGAGATTCGAGGGGGGGGACGCCGGACACTGAAGCTTTCTTT. The encoded protein is CATSRDSRGGTPDTEAFF.

This clonotype showed up just a few times. The V call is TRBV20-1, the J call TRBJ2-5, with a tentative D call TRBD1 (5 bases). CDR3 length equals 12 residues. Germline V lookup: CDR1 DFQATT, CDR2 SNEGSKA (reference sequence). Trimming removed 3 bases at V and 1 base at J, with 6 bases between. DNA of the CDR3: TGCAGTGCTAGGGGGCCCCAAGAGACCCAGTACTTC. Translation: CSARGPQETQYF.

The V and J genes are TRBV7-9 and TRBJ2-3; 8 bases are shared with TRBD2. The CDR3 length is 18 residues. Germline assignment: CDR1 SEHNR and CDR2 FQNEAQ (reference sequence). The ends lost 2 bases at V and 5 bases at J; junction bases unmatched: 15. CDR3 nucleotide sequence: TGTGCCAGCAGCTTACCTGGCGGGAGGCCACCTAGTATAGATACGCAGTATTTT. Its translation is CASSLPGGRPPSIDTQYF. Supplemented by reference TRBV7-9 and TRBJ2-3, the full variable domain reads DTGVSQNPRHKITKRGQNVTFRCDPISEHNRLYWYRQTLGQGPEFLTYFQNEAQLEKSRLLSDRFSAERPKGSFSTLEIQRTEQGDSAMYLCASSLPGGRPPSIDTQYFGPGTRLTVL.

This clonotype was seen a handful of times. The chain carries TRBV6-1 and TRBJ1-3; unclear D gene. Germline V CDR1 and CDR2: MNHNS, SASEGT. The ends were cut back, 11 bases at V and 0 bases at J, with 11 bases in the middle. The CDR3 consists of 13 residues. CDR3 in amino acids: CAGKKSSGNTIYF. CDR3 DNA: TGTGCCGGCAAGAAGAGCTCTGGAAACACCATATATTTT.

This clonotype appeared a few times. The DNA of the CDR3 is TGTGCCAGTACCCGAGAAGGGCTCGGTTACTATGGCTACACCTTC. Amino acid sequence: CASTREGLGYYGYTF. The chain joins TRBV19 to TRBJ1-2; D remains unclear. The length of the CDR3 is 15 residues. Germline V gives CDR1 LNHDA, CDR2 SQIVND (reference sequence). The V gene lost 7 bases and the J gene lost 3 bases, with 18 bases spanning the gap.

The V and J genes are TRBV6-5 and TRBJ1-1, with D perhaps matching TRBD1 (6 bases). The germline V gene has CDR1 MNHEY and CDR2 SVGAGI. This CDR3 spans 13 amino acids. Trimming cost V 2 bases and J 7 bases, with 11 bases left between them. The CDR3 region is CASSYRTEGEAFF. DNA of the CDR3: TGTGCCAGCAGTTACCGGACAGAGGGTGAAGCTTTCTTT.

The chain combines TRBV20-1 with TRBJ2-1; a possible D gene is TRBD2 (6 bases). In germline, CDR1 is DFQATT, CDR2 SNEGSKA (reference sequence). This CDR3 has 14 residues. V lost 6 bases and J lost 6, with 18 bases in between. CDR3 in DNA: TGCAGTGCGCTGAGTGGGCTAGCGTTCAATGAGCAGTTCTTC. Translating it yields CSALSGLAFNEQFF.

The chain links TRBV3-1 to TRBJ2-2, with D possibly TRBD2 on 6 matching bases. Trimming stripped 3 bases from V and 5 bases from J, with 19 bases between. CDR1 and CDR2 from the germline V gene are LGHDT and YNNKEL (reference sequence). This CDR3 region has 17 residues. DNA of the CDR3: TGTGCCAGCAGCCACGGGACCCGGTTAGCGGTGACCGGGGAGCTGTTTTTT. Amino acids: CASSHGTRLAVTGELFF.

This clonotype was observed a handful of times. The chain has TRBV6-1 and TRBJ2-2, with TRBD2 matching over 9 bases. This CDR3 region has 15 residues. Losses at the gene ends were 5 bases for V and 7 bases for J; bases not matched to a gene: 8. The germline V gene has CDR1 MNHNS and CDR2 SASEGT. CDR3 DNA: TGTGCCAGCAGTCGGTTAGCGGGAGAGGGCGGGGAGCTGTTTTTT. Its translation: CASSRLAGEGGELFF.

The rearrangement links TRBV2 to TRBJ2-1; tentatively, D is TRBD2 (6 bases). The germline gives CDR1 SNHLY, CDR2 FYNNEI. V was clipped by 5 bases and J by 8 bases, with 31 bases between them. This CDR3 region has 19 residues. The CDR3 sequence: CASSSGWETVIYIFDEQFF. The CDR3 region has the DNA TGTGCCAGCAGTAGCGGGTGGGAAACCGTAATCTACATCTTTGATGAGCAGTTCTTC.

This clonotype has a handful of counts. This sequence joins TRBV29-1 and TRBJ1-1, with a possible D match to TRBD1 (5 bases). Germline V CDR1 and CDR2: SQVTM, ANQGSEA. Trimming stripped 5 bases from V and 3 bases from J, with 16 bases between. The CDR3 runs to 14 residues. The CDR3 here is CSVPAQGRDTEAFF. The DNA for the CDR3 is TGCAGCGTTCCCGCCCAGGGACGGGACACTGAAGCTTTCTTT.

In its sample, this clonotype was seen many times. J is TRBJ2-1 and V is TRBV11-1, with a tentative D call TRBD2 (5 bases). V lost 5 bases, J lost 0 bases, and 8 bases lay in between. The CDR3 length is 14 residues. Germline V gene sequence: CDR1 SGHAT, CDR2 FQDESV (reference sequence). CDR3 sequence reads: CASSPDYSYNEQFF. For the CDR3, the DNA is TGTGCCAGCAGCCCAGACTACTCCTACAATGAGCAGTTCTTC.

The chain joins TRBV2 to TRBJ1-2; D not certain. The V end lost 1 base, the J end lost 6 bases, and 12 bases lay between the germline ends. CDR1 SNHLY and CDR2 FYNNEI come from the germline V gene. This CDR3 is 14 amino acids long. CDR3 sequence reads: CASSEGVGDHGYTF. CDR3 in DNA: TGTGCCAGCAGTGAAGGAGTCGGGGATCATGGCTACACCTTC.